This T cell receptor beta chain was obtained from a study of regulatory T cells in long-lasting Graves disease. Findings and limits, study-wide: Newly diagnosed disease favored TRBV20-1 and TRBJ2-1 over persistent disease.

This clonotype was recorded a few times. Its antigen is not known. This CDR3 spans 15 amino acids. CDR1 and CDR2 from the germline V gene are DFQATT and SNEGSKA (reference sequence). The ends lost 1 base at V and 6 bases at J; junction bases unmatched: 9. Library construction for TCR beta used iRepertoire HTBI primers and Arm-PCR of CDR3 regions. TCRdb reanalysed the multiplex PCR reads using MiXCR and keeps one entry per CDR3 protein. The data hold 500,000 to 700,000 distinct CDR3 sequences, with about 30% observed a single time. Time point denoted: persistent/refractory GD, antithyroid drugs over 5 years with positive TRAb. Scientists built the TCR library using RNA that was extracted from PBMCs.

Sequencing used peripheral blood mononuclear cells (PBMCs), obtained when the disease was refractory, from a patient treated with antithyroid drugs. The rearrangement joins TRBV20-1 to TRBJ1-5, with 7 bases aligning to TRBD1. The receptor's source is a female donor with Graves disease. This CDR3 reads CSARVAGGRSQPQHF. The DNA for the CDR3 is TGCAGTGCTAGAGTAGCAGGGGGTAGAAGTCAGCCCCAGCATTTT.